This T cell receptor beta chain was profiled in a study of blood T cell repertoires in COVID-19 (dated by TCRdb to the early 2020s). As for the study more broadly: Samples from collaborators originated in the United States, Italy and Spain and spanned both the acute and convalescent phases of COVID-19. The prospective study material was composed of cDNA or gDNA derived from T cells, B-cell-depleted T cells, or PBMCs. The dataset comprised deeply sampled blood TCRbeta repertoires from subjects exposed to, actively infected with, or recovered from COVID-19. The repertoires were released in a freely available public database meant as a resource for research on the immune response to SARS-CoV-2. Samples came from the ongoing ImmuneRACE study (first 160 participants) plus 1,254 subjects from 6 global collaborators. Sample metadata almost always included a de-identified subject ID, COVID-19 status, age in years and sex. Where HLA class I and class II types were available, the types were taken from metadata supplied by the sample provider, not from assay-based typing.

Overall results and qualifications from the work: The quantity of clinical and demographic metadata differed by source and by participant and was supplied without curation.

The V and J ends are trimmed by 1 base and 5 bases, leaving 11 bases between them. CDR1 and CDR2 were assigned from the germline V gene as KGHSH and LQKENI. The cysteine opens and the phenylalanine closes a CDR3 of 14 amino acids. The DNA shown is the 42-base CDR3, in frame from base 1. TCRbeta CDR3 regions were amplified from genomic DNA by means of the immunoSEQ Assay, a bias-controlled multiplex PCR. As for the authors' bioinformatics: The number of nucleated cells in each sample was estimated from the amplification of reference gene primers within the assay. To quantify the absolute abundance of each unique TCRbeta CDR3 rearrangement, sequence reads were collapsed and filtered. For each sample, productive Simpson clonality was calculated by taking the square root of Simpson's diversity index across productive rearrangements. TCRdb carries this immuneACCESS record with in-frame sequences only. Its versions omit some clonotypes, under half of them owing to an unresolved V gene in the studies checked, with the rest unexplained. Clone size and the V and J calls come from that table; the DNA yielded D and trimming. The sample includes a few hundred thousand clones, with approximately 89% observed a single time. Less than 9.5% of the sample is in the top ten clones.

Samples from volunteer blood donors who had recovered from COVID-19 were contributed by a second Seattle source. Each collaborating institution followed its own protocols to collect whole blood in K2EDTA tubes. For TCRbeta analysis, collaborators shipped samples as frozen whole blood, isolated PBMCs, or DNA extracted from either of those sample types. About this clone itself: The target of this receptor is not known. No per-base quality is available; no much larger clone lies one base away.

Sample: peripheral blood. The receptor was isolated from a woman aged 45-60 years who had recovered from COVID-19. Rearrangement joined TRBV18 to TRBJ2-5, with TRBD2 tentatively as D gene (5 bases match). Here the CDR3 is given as CASSPQRLSETQYF. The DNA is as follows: TGTGCCAGCTCACCACAGAGACTATCGGAGACCCAGTACTTC. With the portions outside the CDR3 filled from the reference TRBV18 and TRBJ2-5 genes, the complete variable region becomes NAGVMQNPRHLVRRRGQEARLRCSPMKGHSHVYWYRQLPEEGLKFMVYLQKENIIDESGMPKERFSAEFPKEGPSILRIQQVVRGDSAAYFCASSPQRLSETQYFGPGTRLLVL.